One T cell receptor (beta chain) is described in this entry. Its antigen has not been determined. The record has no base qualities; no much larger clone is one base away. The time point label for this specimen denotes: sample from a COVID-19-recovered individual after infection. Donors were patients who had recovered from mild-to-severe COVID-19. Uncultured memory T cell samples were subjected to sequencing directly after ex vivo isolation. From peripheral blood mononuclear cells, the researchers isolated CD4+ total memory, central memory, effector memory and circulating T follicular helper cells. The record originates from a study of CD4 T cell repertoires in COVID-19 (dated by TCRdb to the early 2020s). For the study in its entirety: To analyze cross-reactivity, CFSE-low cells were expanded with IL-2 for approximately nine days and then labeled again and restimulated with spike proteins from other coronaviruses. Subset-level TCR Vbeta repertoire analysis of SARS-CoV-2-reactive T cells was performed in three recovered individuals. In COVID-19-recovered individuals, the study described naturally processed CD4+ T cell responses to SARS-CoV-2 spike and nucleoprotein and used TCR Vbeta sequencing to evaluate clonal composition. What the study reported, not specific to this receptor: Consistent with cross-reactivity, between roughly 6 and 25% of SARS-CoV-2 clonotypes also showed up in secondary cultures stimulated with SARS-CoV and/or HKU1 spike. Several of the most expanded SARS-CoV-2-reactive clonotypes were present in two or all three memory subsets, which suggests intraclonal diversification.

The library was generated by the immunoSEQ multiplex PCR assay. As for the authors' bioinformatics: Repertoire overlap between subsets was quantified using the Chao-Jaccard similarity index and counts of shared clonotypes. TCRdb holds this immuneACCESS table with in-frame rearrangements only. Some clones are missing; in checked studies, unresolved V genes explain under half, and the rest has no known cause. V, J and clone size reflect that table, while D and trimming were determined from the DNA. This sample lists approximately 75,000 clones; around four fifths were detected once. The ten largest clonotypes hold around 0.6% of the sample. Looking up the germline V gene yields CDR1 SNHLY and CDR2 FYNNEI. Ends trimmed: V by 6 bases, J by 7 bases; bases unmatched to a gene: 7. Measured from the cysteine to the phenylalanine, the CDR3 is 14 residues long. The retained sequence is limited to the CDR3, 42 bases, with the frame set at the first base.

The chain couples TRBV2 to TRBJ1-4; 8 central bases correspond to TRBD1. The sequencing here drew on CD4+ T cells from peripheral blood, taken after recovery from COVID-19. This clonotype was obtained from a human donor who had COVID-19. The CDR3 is CASRSDRVGEKLFF. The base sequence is TGTGCCAGCAGGTCGGACAGGGTGGGTGAAAAACTGTTTTTT.